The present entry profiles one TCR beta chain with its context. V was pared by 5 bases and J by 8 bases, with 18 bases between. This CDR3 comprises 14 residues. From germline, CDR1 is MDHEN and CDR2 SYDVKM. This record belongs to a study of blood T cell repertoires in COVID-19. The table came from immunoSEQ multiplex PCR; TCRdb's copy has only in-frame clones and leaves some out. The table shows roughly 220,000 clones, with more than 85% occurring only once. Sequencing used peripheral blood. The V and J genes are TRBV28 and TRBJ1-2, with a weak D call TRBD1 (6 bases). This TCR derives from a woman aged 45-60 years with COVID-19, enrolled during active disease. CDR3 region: CASSPIRTAGGYTF. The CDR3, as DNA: TGTGCCAGCAGTCCAATTCGGACAGCGGGGGGCTACACCTTC.